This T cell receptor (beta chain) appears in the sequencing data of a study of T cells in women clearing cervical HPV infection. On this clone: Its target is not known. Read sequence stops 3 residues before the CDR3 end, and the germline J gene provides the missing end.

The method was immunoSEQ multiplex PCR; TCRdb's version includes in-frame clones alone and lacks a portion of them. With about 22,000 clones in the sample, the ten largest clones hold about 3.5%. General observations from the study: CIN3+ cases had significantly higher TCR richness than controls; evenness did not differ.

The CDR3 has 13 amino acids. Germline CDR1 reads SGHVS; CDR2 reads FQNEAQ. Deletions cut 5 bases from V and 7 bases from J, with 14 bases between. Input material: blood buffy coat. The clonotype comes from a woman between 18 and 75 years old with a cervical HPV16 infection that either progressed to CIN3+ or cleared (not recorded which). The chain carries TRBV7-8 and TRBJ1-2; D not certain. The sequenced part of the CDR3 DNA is TGTGCCAGCAGCCCGCCGGCAGGAAGTGGC. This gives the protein CASSPPAGSG. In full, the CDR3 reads CASSPPAGSGYTF. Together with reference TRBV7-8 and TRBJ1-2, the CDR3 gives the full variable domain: GAGVSQSPRYKVAKRGQDVALRCDPISGHVSLFWYQQALGQGPEFLTYFQNEAQLDKSGLPSDRFFAERPEGSVSTLKIQRTQQEDSAVYLCASSPPAGSGYTFGSGTRLTVV.